These 8 T cell receptor beta chains were sequenced from one sample in a study of tumour-infiltrating T cells in Burkitt lymphoma. Clones were read by immunoSEQ multiplex PCR, and TCRdb kept only the in-frame ones, dropping some. The sample records 1,200 to 1,500 clones, around 15% being singletons. The specimen sequenced was tumor tissue. Receptors originate from a human donor with Burkitt lymphoma.

The chain couples TRBV13 to TRBJ2-4, with a tentative D call TRBD1 (6 bases). V lost 2 bases and J lost 1, with 12 bases in between. Germline V gene lookup returns CDR1 PRHDT and CDR2 FYEKMQ (reference sequence). The CDR3 contains 16 residues. CDR3 sequence reads: CASSLQGRKAKNIQYF. CDR3 sequence (DNA): TGTGCCAGCAGCTTACAGGGGCGGAAGGCCAAAAACATTCAGTACTTC.

J is TRBJ2-2 and V is TRBV7-6; TRBD1 matches at 8 bases. Germline CDR1 and CDR2: SGHVS and FNYEAQ. J gave up 5 bases and V 5 bases, and 10 bases lay outside the gene matches. The CDR3 has 16 amino acids. CDR3 sequence reads: CASSQRTGLWTGELFF. CDR3 coding DNA: TGTGCCAGCAGCCAACGGACAGGGCTGTGGACCGGGGAGCTGTTTTTT.

This clone was found a few times. Other DNA sequences within the sample encode an identical CDR3. The V gene is TRBV7-2, the J gene TRBJ1-1; D is perhaps TRBD1 (5 bases). CDR1 is SGHTA, CDR2 FQGNSA, per germline. Trimming pared 2 bases from V and 1 base from J, leaving 5 bases between. CDR3 size: 13 residues. CDR3 DNA sequence: TGTGCCAGCAGCTTAACAGGGAACACTGAAGCTTTCTTT. It encodes CASSLTGNTEAFF.

This chain connects TRBV7-6 to TRBJ1-4; D may be TRBD1 (6 bases). The CDR3 sequence is 17 residues long. The germline V gene encodes CDR1 SGHVS and CDR2 FNYEAQ. The germline V and J ends were trimmed by 1 base and 5 bases, with 17 bases remaining between them. The CDR3 DNA reads TGTGCCAGCAGCTTAGGAAGGTTGGGGGGCGAGAATGAAAAACTGTTTTTT. Translating gives CASSLGRLGGENEKLFF.

This clone appeared a few times. Sequence at one end of the junction differs from germline and may be a read error. V is TRBV19 and J is TRBJ1-1; 7 bases line up with TRBD1. Germline V gene data show CDR1 as LNHDA and CDR2 as SQIVND (reference sequence). The CDR3 loop spans 18 amino acids. CDR3 protein: CANSLDTGRGLKNTEAFF. CDR3 coding DNA: TGTGCCAATAGTCTCGATACCGGAAGGGGGCTAAAGAACACTGAAGCTTTCTTT.

J is TRBJ2-3 and V is TRBV21-1; the table's D gene call, TRBD2, was not cross checked with the DNA. TRBV21-1 is listed as a pseudogene. The CDR3 sequence is 16 residues long. The CDR3 bases are TGTGCCAGCAGCACCCAGCGGATAACTAGCACAGATACGCAGTATTTT. The encoded protein is CASSTQRITSTDTQYF.

This clone has just a few counts. The chain combines TRBV6-1 with TRBJ1-1; 8 positions match TRBD1. CDR3 size: 14 residues. In germline, CDR1 is MNHNS, CDR2 SASEGT. J gave up 5 bases and V 6 bases, and 8 bases lay outside the gene matches. CDR3 DNA sequence: TGTGCCAGCAGCCAACAGGGGGGCGGGACTGAAGCTTTCTTT. Translation gives CASSQQGGGTEAFF.

The chain links TRBV10-3 to TRBJ2-7; 8 positions agree with TRBD1. Germline V lookup: CDR1 ENHRY, CDR2 SYGVKD. The CDR3 runs to 15 residues. The junction had 10 bases not matched to a gene; V was cut back by 4 bases and J by 5 bases. The CDR3 region is CAISASWTGYHEQYV. In nucleotides, the CDR3 is TGTGCCATCAGTGCTTCGTGGACAGGGTACCACGAGCAGTACGTC.